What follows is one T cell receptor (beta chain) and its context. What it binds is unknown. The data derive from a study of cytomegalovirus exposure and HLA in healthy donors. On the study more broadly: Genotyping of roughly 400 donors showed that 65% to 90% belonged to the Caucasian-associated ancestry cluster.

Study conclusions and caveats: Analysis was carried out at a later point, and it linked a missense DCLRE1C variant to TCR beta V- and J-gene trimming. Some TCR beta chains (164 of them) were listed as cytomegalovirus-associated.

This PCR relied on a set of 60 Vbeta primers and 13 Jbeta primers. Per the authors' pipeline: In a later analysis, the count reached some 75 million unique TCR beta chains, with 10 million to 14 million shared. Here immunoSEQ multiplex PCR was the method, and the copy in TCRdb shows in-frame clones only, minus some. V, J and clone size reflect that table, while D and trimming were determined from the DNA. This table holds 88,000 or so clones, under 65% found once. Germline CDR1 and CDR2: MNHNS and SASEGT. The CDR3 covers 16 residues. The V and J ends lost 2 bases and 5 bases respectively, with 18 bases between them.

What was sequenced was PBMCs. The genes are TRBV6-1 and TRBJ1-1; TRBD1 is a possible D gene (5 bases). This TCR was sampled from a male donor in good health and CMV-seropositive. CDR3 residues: CASSELGRRAGTEAFF. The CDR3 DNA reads TGTGCCAGCAGTGAATTAGGTCGAAGGGCAGGGACTGAAGCTTTCTTT.